The 14 T cell receptor beta chains below were found in one sample sequenced in a study of post-analysis software for immune sequencing data. Overall study findings and caveats: Higher frequency in patients than in controls was seen for roughly five TRBV segments, with TRBV5-6, TRBV5-1 and TRBV20-1 among them.

The antigens for these receptors are not known. Incorporated into the TCR beta cDNA libraries were unique molecular identifiers, which served to reduce PCR and sequencing biases. TCRdb passed the PCR reads through MiXCR, listing each CDR3 protein once. The table shows roughly 800,000 distinct CDR3 sequences, with about 43% occurring only once. The source material was blood. These receptors were obtained from a girl aged 5-17 years with multiple sclerosis.

This chain links TRBV7-2 with TRBJ2-5; TRBD1 agrees at 12 bases. The J call may be wrong; the DNA end is better matched by TRBJ2-7. CDR3 length equals 16 residues. Germline values: CDR1 SGHTA, CDR2 FQGNSA. CDR3: CASSPRRGTGGNEQYF. The CDR3 bases are TGTGCCAGCAGCCCCCGTCGGGGGACAGGGGGCAACGAGCAGTACTTC.

The CDR3 sequence: CASSVPGGNNEQFF. The CDR3 nucleotides read TGTGCCAGCAGCGTCCCCGGCGGAAACAATGAGCAGTTCTTC. The chain carries TRBV9 and TRBJ2-1; D call uncertain. Per germline, CDR1 SGDLS and CDR2 YYNGEE. The V and J ends lost 2 bases and 5 bases respectively, with 11 bases between them. This CDR3 comprises 14 residues.

V is TRBV6-6 and J is TRBJ2-1, with 10 bases lining up with TRBD1. The CDR3 is made up of 15 amino acids. J lost 5 bases, V lost 4 bases, and 5 bases had no gene match. CDR1 MNHNY and CDR2 SVGAGI come from the germline V gene (reference sequence). The CDR3, as DNA: TGTGCCAGCAGTTCGACAGGGGGCGCGGACAATGAGCAGTTCTTC. Protein sequence: CASSSTGGADNEQFF.

The V gene is TRBV20-1, the J gene TRBJ2-7; D not resolved. The DNA end is a closer match to TRBJ2-5, so the J assignment may be wrong. The germline V gene has CDR1 DFQATT and CDR2 SNEGSKA (reference sequence). The CDR3 is 14 residues long. Written as DNA, the CDR3 is TGCAGTGCTAGAGATATCGGAATACGAGAGACCCAGTACTTC. It specifies CSARDIGIRETQYF.

This clonotype was picked up a small number of times. The J gene is TRBJ1-1, the V gene TRBV5-1; D unclear. Germline V CDR1 and CDR2: SGHRS, YFSETQ. Deletions cut 5 bases from V and 0 bases from J, with 11 bases between. CDR3 length equals 14 residues. The CDR3 reads CASRFDGLNTEAFF. The CDR3 nucleotides are TGCGCCAGCAGATTTGACGGATTGAACACTGAAGCTTTCTTT.

The gene calls are TRBV7-9 and TRBJ1-2; 10 nucleotides align to TRBD1. The length of the CDR3 is 15 residues. The trim removed 5 bases at V and 4 bases at J, leaving 7 bases unmatched. CDR1 is SEHNR and CDR2 is FQNEAQ in the germline V gene (reference sequence). In DNA, the CDR3 is TGTGCCAGCAGCAATTCCGGGACAGGGGTCTATGGCTACACCTTC. It codes for CASSNSGTGVYGYTF.

This clonotype was seen a few times. This sequence joins TRBV7-2 and TRBJ2-3, with D possibly matching TRBD2 (5 bases). The germline V and J ends were trimmed by 2 bases and 2 bases, with 11 bases remaining between them. CDR1 and CDR2 (germline): SGHTA, FQGNSA. The CDR3 contains 15 residues. CDR3 sequence: CASSLQAGLTDTQYF. In nucleotides, the CDR3 is TGTGCCAGCAGCTTACAGGCGGGTCTCACAGATACGCAGTATTTT.

V gene TRBV12-3 or TRBV12-4 combines with J gene TRBJ2-7; 7 nucleotides line up with TRBD2. The J call could be wrong; TRBJ2-5 is a better fit for the DNA end. This CDR3 is built from 15 residues. In nucleotides, the CDR3 is TGTGCCAGCAGTACCCGTGGGAGGGCCCTGGAGACCCAGTACTTC. Amino acid sequence: CASSTRGRALETQYF.

This chain uses TRBV9 with TRBJ2-6; D not resolved. Germline CDR1 reads SGDLS; CDR2 reads YYNGEE. CDR3 length: 15 amino acids. V shed 0 bases and J shed 1 base, with 5 bases lying between them. For the CDR3, the DNA is TGTGCCAGCAGCGTAGTTGAGTCTGGGGCCAACGTCCTGACTTTC. Translation: CASSVVESGANVLTF.

V gene TRBV6-5 combines with J gene TRBJ2-5; 8 nucleotides align to TRBD2. The end of the DNA fits TRBJ2-7 better, so the J call may be wrong. Germline CDR1 MNHEY, CDR2 SVGAGI. The CDR3 consists of 15 residues. The CDR3 region has the DNA TGTGCCAGCAGTTACGGTAGCGGGATCATCTACGAGCAGTACTTC. This codes for CASSYGSGIIYEQYF.

The gene calls are TRBV11-1 and TRBJ2-6; perhaps TRBD2 as D (6 bases). V dropped 6 bases and J dropped 0 bases, with 18 bases sitting between them. The CDR3 is 18 residues long. The germline gives CDR1 SGHAT, CDR2 FQDESV (reference sequence). CDR3 sequence: CASSQAGRIPSGANVLTF. In nucleotides, the CDR3 is TGTGCCAGCAGTCAGGCGGGACGGATACCCTCTGGGGCCAACGTCCTGACTTTC.

This clonotype was counted ten times or more. The chain employs TRBV2 and TRBJ1-1; 9 bases are a match to TRBD1. Looked up from germline, CDR1 is SNHLY and CDR2 is FYNNEI. The CDR3 runs to 14 residues. The J segment lost 3 bases and the V segment lost 7 bases, leaving 6 bases of the junction unmatched. The CDR3 DNA reads as TGTGCCAGCATTACAGGGGGCGCGGACACTGAAGCTTTCTTT. Encoded protein: CASITGGADTEAFF.

The chain employs TRBV2 and TRBJ2-4, with TRBD1 as a possible D gene (6 bases). The germline V gene has CDR1 SNHLY and CDR2 FYNNEI. Trimming pared 6 bases from V and 10 bases from J, leaving 7 bases between. The CDR3 length is 10 residues. The CDR3 protein is CASRGAIQYF. DNA of the CDR3: TGTGCCAGCAGGGGGGCTATTCAGTACTTC.

In this sample, this clonotype turned up a few times. The chain carries TRBV10-3 and TRBJ2-1, with D tentatively TRBD1 (5 bases). This CDR3 is built from 13 residues. Trimming cost V 2 bases and J 4 bases, with 6 bases left between them. From germline, CDR1 is ENHRY and CDR2 SYGVKD. The CDR3 is CAISEQGYNEQFF. The CDR3 coding sequence is TGTGCCATCAGTGAGCAGGGTTACAATGAGCAGTTCTTC.